This entry lists 32 T cell receptor beta chains sequenced from one sample in a study of beta chain features in type 1 diabetes. Study conclusions and caveats: For Type 1 diabetes patients, all four CD4+ subsets carried TCRB CDR3s that were moderately but significantly shorter.

cDNA synthesis used the whole RNA isolate, giving expressed TCRB sequences. Assay used: immunoSEQ multiplex PCR; TCRdb lists only in-frame clones, some missing. The profile shows 200,000 to 300,000 clones, roughly 20% of them singletons. For these receptors, no antigen is known. The sample consisted of naive CD4+ T cells from blood. The source is a woman between 40 and 50 years old with type 1 diabetes.

V usage is TRBV4-2 and J usage is TRBJ2-1; TRBD1 agrees at 9 bases. The CDR3 has 16 amino acids. The trim removed 0 bases at V and 9 bases at J, leaving 9 bases unmatched. In germline, CDR1 is LGHNA, CDR2 YNFKEQ. CDR3 in DNA: TGTGCCAGCAGCCAAGATGGCGGACAGGGGATGGGTGAGCAGTTCTTC. Its protein product is CASSQDGGQGMGEQFF.

This rearrangement joins TRBV9 to TRBJ1-1, with 7 bases matching TRBD1. This CDR3 comprises 14 residues. The germline gives CDR1 SGDLS, CDR2 YYNGEE. J lost 0 bases, V lost 4 bases, and 3 bases had no gene match. The CDR3 nucleotides read TGTGCCAGCAGCCAAGGACAGGTGAACACTGAAGCTTTCTTT. Its protein product is CASSQGQVNTEAFF.

The V call is TRBV7-3, the J call TRBJ2-6; 7 bases are a match to TRBD1. Germline trimming cut 4 bases from V and 2 bases from J; bases unmatched to any gene: 5. CDR1 is SGHTA, CDR2 FQGTGA, per germline. This CDR3 spans 16 amino acids. CDR3 sequence (DNA): TGTGCCAGCAGCTCCACAGGGGCCGCTGGGGCCAACGTCCTGACTTTC. Protein sequence: CASSSTGAAGANVLTF.

The chain couples TRBV27 to TRBJ1-2; possibly TRBD1 for D (5 bases). Germline V lookup: CDR1 MNHEY, CDR2 SMNVEV (reference sequence). Trimming left V 7 bases short and J 8 bases short, with 17 bases between. This CDR3 is 13 amino acids long. Here the CDR3 reads CASTRTRGGGYTF. CDR3 DNA: TGTGCCAGCACCCGGACCCGTGGGGGGGGCTACACCTTC.

J is TRBJ1-6 and V is TRBV11-1; the D is unclear. V was pared by 0 bases and J by 8 bases, with 8 bases between. Per germline, CDR1 SGHAT and CDR2 FQDESV (reference sequence). CDR3 length equals 14 residues. The chain's CDR3 is CASSLARRDSPLHF. CDR3 DNA sequence: TGTGCCAGCAGCTTAGCGCGTCGAGATTCACCCCTCCACTTT. Looking up the rest from reference TRBV11-1 and TRBJ1-6 gives the full variable domain: EAEVAQSPRYKITEKSQAVAFWCDPISGHATLYWYRQILGQGPELLVQFQDESVVDDSQLPKDRFSAERLKGVDSTLKIQPAELGDSAMYLCASSLARRDSPLHFGNGTRLTVT.

This clone was observed once. This CDR3 is CASRDRQGNTEAFF. CDR3 nucleotides: TGTGCCAGTAGGGATAGACAGGGTAACACTGAAGCTTTCTTT. The chain joins TRBV19 to TRBJ1-1, with 7 bases lining up with TRBD1. This CDR3 comprises 14 residues. J lost 2 bases, V lost 6 bases, and 6 bases had no gene match. Germline V gives CDR1 LNHDA, CDR2 SQIVND (reference sequence).

This clone has a handful of counts. This chain links TRBV27 with TRBJ2-1, with TRBD1 as a possible D gene (5 bases). Germline loops: CDR1 MNHEY, CDR2 SMNVEV (reference sequence). Trimming took off 5 bases at V and 1 base at J, with 9 bases between the two ends. There are 14 residues in the CDR3. The DNA for the CDR3 is TGTGCCAGCAGTATGGGGCGTTCCTACAATGAGCAGTTCTTC. Its translation is CASSMGRSYNEQFF.

This clone was picked up a small number of times. The chain employs TRBV30 and TRBJ1-4; the match to TRBD1 covers 7 bases. V shed 4 bases, J shed 6 bases, and the junction held 20 bases outside the gene matches. The CDR3 has 18 residues. Per germline, CDR1 GTSNPN and CDR2 SVGIG (reference sequence). The DNA of the CDR3 is TGTGCCTGGACCAACCTCATGGGGGAAGGGGACAGACATGAAAAACTGTTTTTT. It translates to CAWTNLMGEGDRHEKLFF.

The chain is built from TRBV2 and TRBJ1-4, with 9 nucleotides matching TRBD1. Trimming removed 11 bases from V and 7 bases from J; junction bases left unmatched: 8. This CDR3 region has 13 residues. Per the germline V gene, CDR1 is SNHLY and CDR2 is FYNNEI. The CDR3 region is CAVLQGASEKLFF. The CDR3 DNA reads as TGTGCCGTTCTACAGGGGGCGAGTGAAAAACTGTTTTTT.

The CDR3 bases are TGTGCCAGCAGTTCTGGACAGGTCTCTGGAAACACCATATATTTT. It translates to CASSSGQVSGNTIYF. The chain combines TRBV28 with TRBJ1-3; 7 bases match TRBD1. V trimming: 4 bases; J trimming: 0 bases; junction bases outside the gene matches: 3. Germline values: CDR1 MDHEN, CDR2 SYDVKM. The CDR3 has 15 residues.

The chain carries TRBV5-1 and TRBJ2-3; no clear D. In germline, CDR1 is SGHRS, CDR2 YFSETQ. The ends were cut back, 0 bases at V and 0 bases at J, with 5 bases in the middle. The CDR3 length is 14 residues. The CDR3 spells CASSLAASTDTQYF. The CDR3 DNA sequence: TGCGCCAGCAGCTTGGCAGCGAGCACAGATACGCAGTATTTT. The full variable domain, its missing parts supplied by reference TRBV5-1 and TRBJ2-3, is KAGVTQTPRYLIKTRGQQVTLSCSPISGHRSVSWYQQTPGQGLQFLFEYFSETQRNKGNFPGRFSGRQFSNSRSEMNVSTLELGDSALYLCASSLAASTDTQYFGPGTRLTVL.

The V and J genes are TRBV18 and TRBJ2-7; 9 bases agree with TRBD1. Germline CDR1 is KGHSH and CDR2 is LQKENI. The length of the CDR3 is 14 residues. The V gene end was trimmed by 6 bases and the J gene end by 6 bases; junction bases not matched to a gene: 9. CDR3 protein: CASSPTGGKGEQYF. CDR3 sequence (DNA): TGTGCCAGCTCTCCCACAGGGGGCAAGGGCGAGCAGTACTTC.

This chain links TRBV7-2 with TRBJ1-1, with unresolved D. The germline V and J ends were trimmed by 3 bases and 3 bases, with 8 bases remaining between them. Germline values: CDR1 SGHTA, CDR2 FQGNSA. This CDR3 spans 13 amino acids. The chain's CDR3 is CASSFAEHTEAFF. CDR3 nucleotides: TGTGCCAGCAGCTTCGCGGAACACACTGAAGCTTTCTTT.

The CDR3 loop reads CASSPPAGGYNEQFF. As DNA, the CDR3 is TGTGCCAGCAGCCCCCCAGCGGGAGGATACAATGAGCAGTTCTTC. The chain uses TRBV7-2 and TRBJ2-1; 9 bases line up with TRBD2. J lost 4 bases, V lost 5 bases, and 6 bases had no gene match. The CDR3 extends over 15 amino acids. Germline V gene data show CDR1 as SGHTA and CDR2 as FQGNSA.

This clone has a handful of counts. The chain is built from TRBV29-1 and TRBJ2-7, with D tentatively TRBD1 (6 bases). The CDR3 consists of 13 residues. Trimming pared 6 bases from V and 6 bases from J, leaving 18 bases between. Germline V CDR1 and CDR2: SQVTM, ANQGSEA. CDR3 amino acids: CSVRTVLSGEQYF. CDR3 DNA: TGCAGCGTACGGACAGTGCTGTCAGGCGAGCAGTACTTC.

In this sample, this clone turned up a few times. The V gene is TRBV29-1, the J gene TRBJ2-1, with a possible D match to TRBD2 (6 bases). V was trimmed by 7 bases and J by 5 bases, leaving 15 bases between them. Germline V gene data show CDR1 as SQVTM and CDR2 as ANQGSEA. This CDR3 is 13 amino acids long. CDR3 DNA sequence: TGCAGCGCGATCCGGGACTCTCACAATGAGCAGTTCTTC. Translated: CSAIRDSHNEQFF.

The rearrangement uses TRBV6-5 and TRBJ1-1, with 8 nucleotides matching TRBD1. CDR3 length: 15 amino acids. Germline lookup yields CDR1 MNHEY and CDR2 SVGAGI. The V segment lost 2 bases and the J segment 1 base; nucleotides outside the gene matches: 3. The CDR3 DNA sequence: TGTGCCAGCAGTTACCGGGACAGGAGGAACACTGAAGCTTTCTTT. Amino acids: CASSYRDRRNTEAFF.

V and J are TRBV29-1 and TRBJ2-2, with D unresolved. From germline, CDR1 is SQVTM and CDR2 ANQGSEA. The CDR3 has 14 residues. V gave up 4 bases and J gave up 2 bases, with 11 bases separating them. The DNA for the CDR3 is TGCAGCGTTGGGCGAGGTTTTAACACCGGGGAGCTGTTTTTT. It is translated as CSVGRGFNTGELFF.

The chain couples TRBV15 to TRBJ1-3; D gene uncertain. Looked up from germline, CDR1 is LNHNV and CDR2 is YYDKDF (reference sequence). V was cut by 5 bases and J by 4 bases, with 9 bases left in between. The CDR3 totals 13 residues. The chain's CDR3 is CATSPQKGNTIYF. Written as DNA, the CDR3 is TGTGCCACCAGCCCTCAGAAGGGAAACACCATATATTTT.

The rearrangement joins TRBV5-1 to TRBJ2-4; a possible D gene is TRBD2 (6 bases). V lost 0 bases to trimming and J lost 2 bases, with 6 bases between them. The length of the CDR3 is 14 residues. CDR1 is SGHRS and CDR2 is YFSETQ in the germline V gene. The CDR3 region is CASSLGDSKNIQYF. The CDR3 DNA reads TGCGCCAGCAGCTTGGGGGACTCCAAAAACATTCAGTACTTC.

The gene calls are TRBV30 and TRBJ2-5, with D maybe TRBD1 (5 bases). There are 12 residues in the CDR3. Germline assignment: CDR1 GTSNPN and CDR2 SVGIG (reference sequence). Trimming pared 2 bases from V and 4 bases from J, leaving 8 bases between. CDR3 sequence: CAWSYQGETQYF. DNA for the CDR3: TGTGCCTGGAGTTATCAGGGAGAGACCCAGTACTTC.

V is TRBV5-5 and J is TRBJ2-2; 7 nucleotides agree with TRBD1. From germline, CDR1 is SGHKS and CDR2 YYEKEE (reference sequence). The CDR3 length is 15 residues. V was pared by 4 bases and J by 2 bases, with 5 bases of the junction left unmatched. CDR3 sequence reads: CASSQGTANTGELFF. In DNA form, the CDR3 reads TGTGCCAGCAGCCAGGGGACAGCCAACACCGGGGAGCTGTTTTTT.

J is TRBJ2-7 and V is TRBV5-1; 7 positions match TRBD2. V gave up 6 bases and J gave up 1 base; unmatched junction bases: 4. The CDR3 has 13 residues. Germline values: CDR1 SGHRS, CDR2 YFSETQ. Here the CDR3 DNA reads TGCGCCAGCAACGGCGGGAGTTCCTACGAGCAGTACTTC. Translating it yields CASNGGSSYEQYF.

This clone turned up a few times. The V gene is TRBV18, the J gene TRBJ1-1; D not certain. There are 15 residues in the CDR3. Trimming left V 3 bases short and J 3 bases short, with 14 bases between. Germline V gives CDR1 KGHSH, CDR2 LQKENI. CDR3 bases: TGTGCCAGCTCACCGTCGGGGTTACTCGACACTGAAGCTTTCTTT. Protein sequence: CASSPSGLLDTEAFF. The full variable domain, rest sourced from reference TRBV18 and TRBJ1-1, is NAGVMQNPRHLVRRRGQEARLRCSPMKGHSHVYWYRQLPEEGLKFMVYLQKENIIDESGMPKERFSAEFPKEGPSILRIQQVVRGDSAAYFCASSPSGLLDTEAFFGQGTRLTVV.

This clone was seen only a few times. V gene TRBV7-9 combines with J gene TRBJ2-1; 10 bases align to TRBD2. The ends lost 0 bases at V and 4 bases at J; junction bases unmatched: 9. This CDR3 region has 18 residues. The V gene's germline CDR1 is SEHNR and CDR2 FQNEAQ (reference sequence). CDR3 sequence: CASSLALVLAGPYNEQFF. As DNA, the CDR3 is TGTGCCAGCAGCTTAGCCCTTGTACTAGCGGGGCCATACAATGAGCAGTTCTTC.

The rearrangement uses TRBV5-4 and TRBJ2-2, with D perhaps matching TRBD1 (6 bases). Deletions cut 4 bases from V and 1 base from J, with 14 bases between. This CDR3 is 16 amino acids long. Germline CDR1 is SGHNT and CDR2 is YYREEE (reference sequence). The CDR3 here is CASSQDRPLNTGELFF. The DNA of the CDR3 is TGTGCCAGCAGCCAGGACAGACCTTTGAACACCGGGGAGCTGTTTTTT.

V and J are TRBV5-4 and TRBJ2-5; no clear D gene. The germline V gene has CDR1 SGHNT and CDR2 YYREEE (reference sequence). Trimming shortened V by 2 bases and J by 7 bases, and 6 bases separated the two germline ends. CDR3 length equals 11 residues. The CDR3 region has the DNA TGTGCCAGCAGCTTTTCAGGGACCCAGTACTTC. It codes for CASSFSGTQYF.

This clone has a handful of counts. The V call is TRBV27, the J call TRBJ2-7; 7 nucleotides line up with TRBD2. Trimming cost V 5 bases and J 12 bases; bases outside gene matches: 13. Per the germline V gene, CDR1 is MNHEY and CDR2 is SMNVEV (reference sequence). The CDR3 has 13 amino acids. The CDR3 loop is CASSSSREGDGYF. In nucleotides, the CDR3 is TGTGCCAGCAGTAGTTCAAGGGAGGGAGACGGGTACTTC.

This clone was detected only a few times. The chain links TRBV9 to TRBJ2-1, with 10 bases matching TRBD2. This CDR3 contains 15 residues. V shed 4 bases, J shed 3 bases, and the junction held 4 bases outside the gene matches. Germline V gene lookup returns CDR1 SGDLS and CDR2 YYNGEE. CDR3 bases: TGTGCCAGCAGCTGGACTAGCGGAAGCTACAATGAGCAGTTCTTC. As protein: CASSWTSGSYNEQFF. Complete variable domain (other parts from reference TRBV9 and TRBJ2-1): DSGVTQTPKHLITATGQRVTLRCSPRSGDLSVYWYQQSLDQGLQFLIQYYNGEERAKGNILERFSAQQFPDLHSELNLSSLELGDSALYFCASSWTSGSYNEQFFGPGTRLTVL.

The chain combines TRBV7-2 with TRBJ2-1; TRBD1 might be the D (7 bases). Germline CDR1 SGHTA, CDR2 FQGNSA. This CDR3 is built from 15 residues. V shed 3 bases and J shed 6 bases, with 15 bases lying between them. CDR3 coding DNA: TGTGCCAGCAGCTTCGTTCAGGGGGGAAGCAATGAGCAGTTCTTC. This sequence encodes CASSFVQGGSNEQFF. Using reference TRBV7-2 and TRBJ2-1 for the parts outside the CDR3, the full variable domain is GAGVSQSPSNKVTEKGKDVELRCDPISGHTALYWYRQSLGQGLEFLIYFQGNSAPDKSGLPSDRFSAERTGGSVSTLTIQRTQQEDSAVYLCASSFVQGGSNEQFFGPGTRLTVL.

The table lists this clone with a few counts. The chain uses TRBV18 and TRBJ2-5; tentative D call: TRBD1 (5 bases). This CDR3 comprises 15 residues. Per germline, CDR1 KGHSH and CDR2 LQKENI. The germline V and J ends were trimmed by 1 base and 2 bases, with 11 bases remaining between them. The CDR3, as DNA: TGTGCCAGCTCACCACTGGCAGGGCAGCAAGAGACCCAGTACTTC. It yields the protein CASSPLAGQQETQYF.

J is TRBJ2-7 and V is TRBV11-2, with TRBD1 matching over 8 bases. The J segment lost 6 bases and the V segment lost 0 bases, leaving 7 bases of the junction unmatched. The V gene's germline CDR1 is SGHAT and CDR2 FQNNGV. The CDR3 runs to 15 residues. CDR3 sequence: CASSLDVGQGAEQYF. The CDR3 nucleotides read TGTGCCAGCAGCTTAGATGTAGGCCAGGGGGCCGAGCAGTACTTC.